The 24 T cell receptor beta chains listed next were all sequenced from one sample in a study of shared clonotypes between healthy human individuals. The naive CD8 population came from CD45RO-negative cells selected for CCR7, without terminally differentiated effector memory CD45RA+ cells. Clones were read by immunoSEQ multiplex PCR, and TCRdb kept only the in-frame ones, dropping some. The sample has over 2,000,000 clones; around 93% are singletons. The sequencing sample was made of naive CD8+ T cells from PBMCs. The receptor set was obtained from a man aged 18 to 30 in good health. Some clones in this sample may be carry-over from other donors' samples.

The rearrangement uses TRBV7-8 and TRBJ2-3, with 8 bases identical to TRBD2. Per germline, CDR1 SGHVS and CDR2 FQNEAQ. CDR3 length: 18 residues. J gave up 3 bases and V 6 bases, and 17 bases lay outside the gene matches. CDR3 DNA sequence: TGTGCCAGCAGTCCAAGCTCGGGGGCGGGAGGAGGGACAGATACGCAGTATTTT. It specifies CASSPSSGAGGGTDTQYF.

The genes are TRBV19 and TRBJ2-2, with 9 bases matching TRBD2. The CDR3 is made up of 18 amino acids. With V trimmed by 2 bases and J by 3 bases, 10 bases remained unmatched. Germline CDR1 and CDR2: LNHDA and SQIVND (reference sequence). CDR3: CASSINGGLAFYTGELFF. The DNA of the CDR3 is TGTGCCAGTAGTATAAATGGGGGACTAGCCTTTTACACCGGGGAGCTGTTTTTT.

J is TRBJ2-7 and V is TRBV14; D unclear. Germline V gene data show CDR1 as SGHDN and CDR2 as FVKESK. The CDR3 runs 13 residues. The V and J ends lost 5 bases and 2 bases respectively, with 10 bases between them. The chain's CDR3 is CASSSRTAYEQYF. The CDR3 DNA reads as TGTGCCAGCAGCTCCCGGACCGCCTACGAGCAGTACTTC.

This clone has only a few counts. The chain couples TRBV10-3 to TRBJ1-1, with D maybe TRBD1 (6 bases). Trimming stripped 4 bases from V and 2 bases from J, with 8 bases between. The V gene's germline CDR1 is ENHRY and CDR2 SYGVKD. The CDR3 length is 13 residues. The CDR3 spells CAISADSNTEAFF. The CDR3 DNA sequence: TGTGCCATCAGTGCGGACAGTAACACTGAAGCTTTCTTT.

The chain combines TRBV7-6 with TRBJ2-7, with D hard to call. Trimming took off 5 bases at V and 2 bases at J, with 16 bases between the two ends. Germline V CDR1 and CDR2: SGHVS, FNYEAQ. This CDR3 spans 15 amino acids. This CDR3 reads CASSPFPSRAYEQYF. For the CDR3, the DNA is TGTGCCAGCAGCCCCTTTCCCTCCAGAGCCTACGAGCAGTACTTC.

This clone was found once. This rearrangement joins TRBV4-3 to TRBJ2-7, with D possibly TRBD2 on 5 matching bases. Deletions cut 1 base from V and 6 bases from J, with 10 bases between. The CDR3 covers 13 residues. CDR1 LGHNA and CDR2 YSLEER come from the germline V gene. Written as DNA, the CDR3 is TGCGCCAGCAGCCAAGGGGAGCCTAGCGAGCAGTACTTC. This gives the protein CASSQGEPSEQYF.

The rearrangement uses TRBV29-1 and TRBJ2-3; 9 bases agree with TRBD1. Per the germline V gene, CDR1 is SQVTM and CDR2 is ANQGSEA. The CDR3 is made up of 15 amino acids. V was clipped by 7 bases and J by 6 bases; unmatched bases: 14. The CDR3 loop reads CSALDRGIFSDTQYF. DNA for the CDR3: TGCAGCGCCCTAGACAGGGGGATTTTTTCGGATACGCAGTATTTT.

The rearrangement joins TRBV5-6 to TRBJ2-4; D uncertain. The germline V gene has CDR1 SGHDT and CDR2 YYEEEE. V was trimmed by 2 bases and J by 1 base, leaving 19 bases between them. The CDR3 runs 18 residues. The CDR3: CASSFGVNQRTAKNIQYF. CDR3 DNA sequence: TGTGCCAGCAGCTTCGGAGTGAACCAGAGAACGGCCAAAAACATTCAGTACTTC.

This clone was recorded a few times. This sequence joins TRBV29-1 and TRBJ1-1; no definite D call. Germline CDR1 SQVTM, CDR2 ANQGSEA. Trimming stripped 0 bases from V and 4 bases from J, with 6 bases between. The CDR3 extends over 12 amino acids. The CDR3 loop is CSVEDRVTEAFF. The CDR3 DNA reads as TGCAGCGTTGAAGATAGGGTCACTGAAGCTTTCTTT.

The rearrangement joins TRBV19 to TRBJ2-5; 8 nucleotides line up with TRBD1. In germline, CDR1 is LNHDA, CDR2 SQIVND (reference sequence). The CDR3 runs 15 residues. Trimming removed 3 bases from V and 2 bases from J; junction bases left unmatched: 5. The CDR3 nucleotides are TGTGCCAGTAGTATGGACAGGGAAGGGCAAGAGACCCAGTACTTC. Protein sequence: CASSMDREGQETQYF.

DNA of the CDR3: TGTGCCAGCAGTTTTCAGCTAGCGGTGGACACCGGGGAGCTGTTTTTT. Its translation is CASSFQLAVDTGELFF. V usage is TRBV27 and J usage is TRBJ2-2, with 7 positions matching TRBD2. This CDR3 region has 16 residues. The germline V gene encodes CDR1 MNHEY and CDR2 SMNVEV (reference sequence). V lost 3 bases to trimming and J lost 3 bases; unmatched junction nucleotides: 7.

With regard to this clone: This same CDR3 is encoded by further DNA sequences in the sample. The genes are TRBV9 and TRBJ1-1; no clear D. Germline assignment: CDR1 SGDLS and CDR2 YYNGEE. CDR3 length equals 14 residues. With 0 bases removed from V and 1 base from J, the gap between germline ends came to 7 bases. CDR3 residues: CASSVGGWNTEAFF. The CDR3 DNA reads as TGTGCCAGCAGCGTAGGCGGGTGGAACACTGAAGCTTTCTTT.

There are a few counts of this clone. Within the sample, other DNA sequences also encode this same CDR3. The chain couples TRBV27 to TRBJ2-2; no reliable D call. V shed 5 bases and J shed 3 bases, with 7 bases lying between them. Germline lookup yields CDR1 MNHEY and CDR2 SMNVEV (reference sequence). The CDR3 runs to 13 residues. CDR3 bases: TGTGCCAGCAGTCTCGCATACACCGGGGAGCTGTTTTTT. As protein: CASSLAYTGELFF.

This chain connects TRBV5-4 to TRBJ1-5; D gene uncertain. The CDR3 is 20 residues long. Between the trimmed V and J ends, which lost 1 base and 0 bases, there was a span of 23 bases. The germline CDR1 and CDR2 sequences are SGHNT and YYREEE (reference sequence). The CDR3 nucleotides are TGTGCCAGCAGCTTGCAGACCCACCAAAAAAGGAGGTATAGCAATCAGCCCCAGCATTTT. Amino acids: CASSLQTHQKRRYSNQPQHF.

The V gene is TRBV6-1, the J gene TRBJ2-6; tentative D call: TRBD2 (5 bases). Trimming cost V 2 bases and J 0 bases, with 14 bases left between them. The CDR3 spans 18 residues. The germline gives CDR1 MNHNS, CDR2 SASEGT. The CDR3 spells CASSERGHLSSGANVLTF. Here the CDR3 DNA reads TGTGCCAGCAGTGAACGCGGGCACCTTAGCTCTGGGGCCAACGTCCTGACTTTC.

The chain carries TRBV27 and TRBJ1-3; possible D gene TRBD1, 6 bases. Per the germline V gene, CDR1 is MNHEY and CDR2 is SMNVEV (reference sequence). V gave up 8 bases and J gave up 0 bases, with 14 bases separating them. This CDR3 comprises 15 residues. CDR3 protein: CASRQDRISGNTIYF. The CDR3, as DNA: TGTGCCAGCCGCCAGGACAGAATCTCTGGAAACACCATATATTTT.

This clone was seen a handful of times. The chain is built from TRBV6-5 and TRBJ1-1; unclear D gene. This CDR3 has 16 residues. Germline-derived CDR1 and CDR2 are MNHEY and SVGAGI. V dropped 2 bases and J dropped 4 bases, with 17 bases sitting between them. In nucleotides, the CDR3 is TGTGCCAGCAGTTACAACGAGCTGGGGTTGGGCACTGAAGCTTTCTTT. Its protein product is CASSYNELGLGTEAFF.

The V call is TRBV27, the J call TRBJ1-2; D not certain. This CDR3 spans 12 amino acids. Germline-derived CDR1 and CDR2 are MNHEY and SMNVEV (reference sequence). The V end was cut by 8 bases, the J end by 0 bases, with 7 bases between. This CDR3 is CASGSANYGYTF. As DNA, the CDR3 is TGTGCCAGCGGATCAGCTAACTATGGCTACACCTTC.

This clone was observed a single time. V is TRBV5-1 and J is TRBJ2-1, with TRBD1 as a possible D gene (6 bases). Trimming took 1 base from V and 7 from J, leaving 12 bases between them. Germline CDR1 and CDR2: SGHRS and YFSETQ. The CDR3 length is 14 residues. Written as DNA, the CDR3 is TGCGCCAGCAGCTTGTCCACAGGGTTGAATGAGCAGTTCTTC. Translating it yields CASSLSTGLNEQFF.

The chain has TRBV11-2 and TRBJ1-3; weak D call: TRBD1 (5 bases). The CDR3 covers 16 residues. Germline V CDR1 and CDR2: SGHAT, FQNNGV. V dropped 4 bases and J dropped 4 bases, with 17 bases sitting between them. Here the CDR3 reads CASSWGPFTTGNTIYF. The CDR3, as DNA: TGTGCCAGCAGCTGGGGCCCCTTCACTACCGGAAACACCATATATTTT.

The V call is TRBV4-3, the J call TRBJ1-5; D may be TRBD1 (5 bases). V dropped 1 base and J dropped 3 bases, with 7 bases sitting between them. The germline V gene has CDR1 LGHNA and CDR2 YSLEER. The CDR3 is 14 amino acids. CDR3 nucleotide sequence: TGCGCCAGCAGCCAAGGACAGTACAATCAGCCCCAGCATTTT. It codes for CASSQGQYNQPQHF.

V is TRBV11-2 and J is TRBJ2-7; TRBD2 might be the D (5 bases). The V end lost 0 bases, the J end lost 2 bases, and 11 bases lay between the germline ends. This CDR3 is built from 15 residues. Germline V CDR1 and CDR2: SGHAT, FQNNGV. The CDR3 DNA sequence: TGTGCCAGCAGCTTAGACCCCAGCGGAACCTACGAGCAGTACTTC. It yields the protein CASSLDPSGTYEQYF.

The chain links TRBV7-9 to TRBJ1-2; TRBD1 matches 9 bases. Germline loops: CDR1 SEHNR, CDR2 FQNEAQ (reference sequence). V lost 1 base, J lost 6 bases, and 3 bases stayed unmatched. The CDR3 runs to 14 residues. The CDR3 sequence is CASSLDRGPDGYTF. The CDR3 nucleotides read TGTGCCAGCAGCTTAGACAGGGGGCCGGATGGCTACACCTTC.

The J gene is TRBJ1-6, the V gene TRBV13; 8 nucleotides agree with TRBD1. This CDR3 is 17 amino acids long. Germline V gene sequence: CDR1 PRHDT, CDR2 FYEKMQ (reference sequence). With 4 bases clipped from V and 5 bases from J, the junction kept 10 bases outside the gene matches. The CDR3 DNA is TGTGCCAGCAGCTACTTGGACAGGGAGGGCGATAATTCACCCCTCCACTTT. Translating gives CASSYLDREGDNSPLHF.